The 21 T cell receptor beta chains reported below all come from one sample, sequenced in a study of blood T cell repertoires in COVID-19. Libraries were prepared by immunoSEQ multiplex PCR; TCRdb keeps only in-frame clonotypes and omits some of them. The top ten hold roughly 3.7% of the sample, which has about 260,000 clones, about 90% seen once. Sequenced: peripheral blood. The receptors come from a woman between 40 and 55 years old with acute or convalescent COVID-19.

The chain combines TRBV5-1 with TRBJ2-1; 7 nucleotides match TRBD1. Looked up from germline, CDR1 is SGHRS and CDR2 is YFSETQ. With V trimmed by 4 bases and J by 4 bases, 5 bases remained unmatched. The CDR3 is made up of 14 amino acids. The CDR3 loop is CASSARQGYNEQFF. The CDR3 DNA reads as TGCGCCAGCAGCGCGAGACAGGGATACAATGAGCAGTTCTTC.

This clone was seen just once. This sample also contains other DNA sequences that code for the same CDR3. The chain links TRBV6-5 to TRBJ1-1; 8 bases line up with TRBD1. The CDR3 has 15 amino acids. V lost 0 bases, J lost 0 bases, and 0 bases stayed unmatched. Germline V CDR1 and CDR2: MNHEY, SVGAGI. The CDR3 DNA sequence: TGTGCCAGCAGTTACTCGACAGGGGTGAACACTGAAGCTTTCTTT. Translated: CASSYSTGVNTEAFF.

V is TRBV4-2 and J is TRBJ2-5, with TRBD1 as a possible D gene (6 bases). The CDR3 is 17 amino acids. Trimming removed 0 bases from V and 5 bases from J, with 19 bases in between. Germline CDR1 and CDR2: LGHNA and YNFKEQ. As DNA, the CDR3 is TGTGCCAGCAGCCAAGATCTTCGGGGTCGGCAGGGGGAGACCCAGTACTTC. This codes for CASSQDLRGRQGETQYF.

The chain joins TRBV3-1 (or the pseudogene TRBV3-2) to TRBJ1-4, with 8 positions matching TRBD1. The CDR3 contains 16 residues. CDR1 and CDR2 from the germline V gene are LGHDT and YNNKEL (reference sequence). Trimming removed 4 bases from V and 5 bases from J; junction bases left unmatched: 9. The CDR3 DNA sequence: TGTGCCAGCAGCCTTCAGGGGGCTGGAAGAAATGAAAAACTGTTTTTT. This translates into CASSLQGAGRNEKLFF.

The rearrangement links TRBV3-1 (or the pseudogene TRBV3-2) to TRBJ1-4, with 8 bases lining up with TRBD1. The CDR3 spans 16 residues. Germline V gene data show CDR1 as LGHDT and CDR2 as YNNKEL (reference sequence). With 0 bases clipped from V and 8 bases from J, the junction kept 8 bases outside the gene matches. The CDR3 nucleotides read TGTGCCAGCAGCCAAGATCTTCGGACAGGGACCGAAAAACTGTTTTTT. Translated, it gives CASSQDLRTGTEKLFF.

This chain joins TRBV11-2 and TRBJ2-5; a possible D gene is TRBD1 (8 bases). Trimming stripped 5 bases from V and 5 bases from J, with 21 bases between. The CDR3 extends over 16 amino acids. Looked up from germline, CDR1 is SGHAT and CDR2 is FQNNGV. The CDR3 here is CASSDNRGGSKETQYF. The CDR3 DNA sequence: TGTGCCAGCAGCGATAACAGGGGGGGATCAAAGGAGACCCAGTACTTC.

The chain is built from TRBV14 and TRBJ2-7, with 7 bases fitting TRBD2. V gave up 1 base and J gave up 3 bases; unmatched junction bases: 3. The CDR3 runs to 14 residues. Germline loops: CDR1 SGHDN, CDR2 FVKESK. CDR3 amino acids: CASSQGAGYYEQYV. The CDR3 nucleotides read TGTGCCAGCAGCCAAGGAGCGGGGTACTACGAGCAGTACGTC.

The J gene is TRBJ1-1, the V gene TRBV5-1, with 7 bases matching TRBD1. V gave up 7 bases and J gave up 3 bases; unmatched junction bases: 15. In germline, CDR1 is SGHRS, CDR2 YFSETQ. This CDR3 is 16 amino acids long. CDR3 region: CASRRRDRVGDTEAFF. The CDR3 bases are TGCGCCAGCCGACGCCGAGACAGGGTAGGTGACACTGAAGCTTTCTTT.

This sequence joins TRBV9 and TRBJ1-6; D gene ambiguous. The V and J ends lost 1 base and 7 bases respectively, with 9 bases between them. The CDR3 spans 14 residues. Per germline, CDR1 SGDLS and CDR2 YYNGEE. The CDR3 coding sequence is TGTGCCAGCAGCGTAAAAGGACTAAATTCACCCCTCCACTTT. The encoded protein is CASSVKGLNSPLHF.

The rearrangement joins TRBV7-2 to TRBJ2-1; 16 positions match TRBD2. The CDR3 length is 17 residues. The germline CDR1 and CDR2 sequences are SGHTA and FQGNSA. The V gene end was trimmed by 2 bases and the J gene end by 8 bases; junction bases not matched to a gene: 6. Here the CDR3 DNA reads TGTGCCAGCAGCTTACTAGAGGGACTAGCGGGGGGGTATGAGCAGTTCTTC. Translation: CASSLLEGLAGGYEQFF. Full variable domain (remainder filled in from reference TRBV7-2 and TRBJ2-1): GAGVSQSPSNKVTEKGKDVELRCDPISGHTALYWYRQSLGQGLEFLIYFQGNSAPDKSGLPSDRFSAERTGGSVSTLTIQRTQQEDSAVYLCASSLLEGLAGGYEQFFGPGTRLTVL.

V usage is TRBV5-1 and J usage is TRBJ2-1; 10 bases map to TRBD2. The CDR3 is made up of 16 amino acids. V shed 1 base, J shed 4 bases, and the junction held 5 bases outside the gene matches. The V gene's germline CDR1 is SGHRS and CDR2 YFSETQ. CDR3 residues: CASSLLAGAPYNEQFF. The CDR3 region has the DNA TGCGCCAGCAGCTTGCTAGCGGGGGCACCTTACAATGAGCAGTTCTTC.

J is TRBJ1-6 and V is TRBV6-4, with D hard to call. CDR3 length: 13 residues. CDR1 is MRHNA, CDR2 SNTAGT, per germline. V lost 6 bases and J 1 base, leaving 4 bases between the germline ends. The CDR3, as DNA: TGTGCCAGCAGGGCATCCTATAATTCACCCCTCCACTTT. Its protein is CASRASYNSPLHF.

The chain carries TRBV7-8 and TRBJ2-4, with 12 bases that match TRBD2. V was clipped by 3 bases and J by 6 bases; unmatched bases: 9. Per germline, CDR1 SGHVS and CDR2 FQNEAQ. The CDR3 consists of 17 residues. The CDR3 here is CASSFLTSGGPGNIQYF. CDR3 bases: TGTGCCAGCAGCTTTCTGACTAGCGGGGGCCCCGGAAACATTCAGTACTTC.

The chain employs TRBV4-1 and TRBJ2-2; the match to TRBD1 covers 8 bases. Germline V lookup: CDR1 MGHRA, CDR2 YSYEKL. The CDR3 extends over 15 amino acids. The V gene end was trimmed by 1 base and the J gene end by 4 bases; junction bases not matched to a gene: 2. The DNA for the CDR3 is TGCGCCAGCAGCCAAGTAACAGGGGGCACCGGGGAGCTGTTTTTT. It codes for CASSQVTGGTGELFF.

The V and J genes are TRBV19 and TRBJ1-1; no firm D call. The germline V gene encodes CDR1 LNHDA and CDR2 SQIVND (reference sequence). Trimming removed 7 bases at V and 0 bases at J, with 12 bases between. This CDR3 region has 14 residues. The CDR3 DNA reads TGTGCCAGTACCTTTTATGGGCTGAACACTGAAGCTTTCTTT. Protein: CASTFYGLNTEAFF.

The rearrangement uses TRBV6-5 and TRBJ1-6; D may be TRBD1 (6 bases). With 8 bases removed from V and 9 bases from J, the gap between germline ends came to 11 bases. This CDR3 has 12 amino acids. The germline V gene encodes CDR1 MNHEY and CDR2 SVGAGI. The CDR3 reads CASGTGSSPLHF. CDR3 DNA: TGTGCCAGCGGTACAGGGAGTTCACCCCTCCACTTT.

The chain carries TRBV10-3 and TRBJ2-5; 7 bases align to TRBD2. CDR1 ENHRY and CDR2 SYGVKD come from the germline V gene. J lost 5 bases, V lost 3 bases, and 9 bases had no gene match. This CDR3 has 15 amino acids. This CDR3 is CAISDWGTSEETQYF. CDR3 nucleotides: TGTGCCATCAGTGACTGGGGCACTAGCGAGGAGACCCAGTACTTC.

The CDR3 DNA is TGTGCCAGCAGCCGCCGGGACAGGCACACTGAAGCTTTCTTT. Translating it yields CASSRRDRHTEAFF. The rearrangement links TRBV3-1 (or the pseudogene TRBV3-2) to TRBJ1-1; 8 bases fit TRBD1. Germline V lookup: CDR1 LGHDT, CDR2 YNNKEL (reference sequence). J gave up 3 bases and V 4 bases, and 4 bases lay outside the gene matches. The CDR3 is 14 residues long.

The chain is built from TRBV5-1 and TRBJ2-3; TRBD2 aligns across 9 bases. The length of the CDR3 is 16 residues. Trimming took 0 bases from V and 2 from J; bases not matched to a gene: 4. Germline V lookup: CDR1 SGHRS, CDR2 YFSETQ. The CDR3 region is CASSLVGGGATDTQYF. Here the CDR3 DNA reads TGCGCCAGCAGCTTGGTAGGCGGGGGGGCCACAGATACGCAGTATTTT.

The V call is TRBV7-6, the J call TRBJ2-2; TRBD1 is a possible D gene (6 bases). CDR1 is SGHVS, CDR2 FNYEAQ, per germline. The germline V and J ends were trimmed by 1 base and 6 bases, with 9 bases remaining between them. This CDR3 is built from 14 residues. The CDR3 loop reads CASSLEGGAGELFF. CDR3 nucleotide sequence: TGTGCCAGCAGCTTAGAAGGGGGAGCCGGGGAGCTGTTTTTT. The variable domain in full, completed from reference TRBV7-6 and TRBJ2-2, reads GAGVSQSPRYKVTKRGQDVALRCDPISGHVSLYWYRQALGQGPEFLTYFNYEAQQDKSGLPNDRFSAERPEGSISTLTIQRTEQRDSAMYRCASSLEGGAGELFFGEGSRLTVL.

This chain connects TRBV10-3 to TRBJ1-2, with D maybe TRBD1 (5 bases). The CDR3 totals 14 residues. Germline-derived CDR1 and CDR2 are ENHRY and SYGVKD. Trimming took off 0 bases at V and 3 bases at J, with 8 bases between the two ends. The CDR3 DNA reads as TGTGCCATCAGTGAGTCCCGACAGTACTATGGCTACACCTTC. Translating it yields CAISESRQYYGYTF.